A selection of T cell receptor beta chains follows, all from one sample in a study of CD8 T cells in Susac syndrome. TCRdb itself ran the immunoSEQ multiplex PCR reads through MiXCR, one entry per CDR3 protein. The sample holds under 250,000 distinct CDR3 sequences, approximately 94% seen once. The specimen sequenced was CD4+ T cells from PBMCs. The receptor source for this set is a human donor with Susac syndrome. Each CDR3 is given with its conserved first and last residue. Each record gives: clone size, V gene, J gene, D gene, CDR3 protein, CDR3 DNA. A D gene is named only where the DNA matches it firmly. Expanded clones are given a class, and other clones once, few, many or no size at all.

clone_size: -; v_call: TRBV20-1; j_call: TRBJ2-7; d_call: TRBD2; cdr3_aa: CSAQTAKRGGSYEQYF; cdr3_nt: TGCAGTGCCCAAACCGCCAAGCGGGGGGGCTCCTACGAGCAGTACTTC
clone_size: -; v_call: TRBV2; j_call: TRBJ1-4; d_call: TRBD1; cdr3_aa: CASSEMGQLNEKLFF; cdr3_nt: TGTGCCAGCAGTGAAATGGGACAGCTCAATGAAAAACTGTTTTTT
clone_size: -; v_call: TRBV20-1; j_call: TRBJ1-2; d_call: -; cdr3_aa: CSARDTRNYGYTF; cdr3_nt: TGCAGTGCAAGGGACACGCGTAACTATGGCTACACCTTC
clone_size: -; v_call: TRBV19; j_call: TRBJ1-5; d_call: -; cdr3_aa: CASANGGNQPQHF; cdr3_nt: TGTGCCAGTGCCAACGGGGGGAACCAGCCCCAGCATTTT
clone_size: -; v_call: TRBV20-1; j_call: TRBJ1-2; d_call: -; cdr3_aa: CSAKRVLSDYGYTF; cdr3_nt: TGCAGTGCTAAGAGAGTACTTAGTGACTATGGCTACACCTTC
clone_size: -; v_call: TRBV4-3; j_call: TRBJ2-5; d_call: TRBD1; cdr3_aa: CASSQGTGEETQYF; cdr3_nt: TGCGCCAGCAGCCAAGGGACAGGGGAAGAGACCCAGTACTTC
clone_size: -; v_call: TRBV6-1; j_call: TRBJ1-6; d_call: -; cdr3_aa: CASSEAAGGNSPLHF; cdr3_nt: TGTGCCAGCAGTGAAGCAGCGGGTGGGAATTCACCCCTCCACTTT
clone_size: -; v_call: TRBV12-3/TRBV12-4; j_call: TRBJ1-5; d_call: TRBD1; cdr3_aa: CASSQADRGRPADF; cdr3_nt: TGTGCCAGCAGTCAAGCCGACAGGGGCAGGCCCGCGGATTTT
clone_size: -; v_call: TRBV7-2; j_call: TRBJ2-1; d_call: -; cdr3_aa: CASSGRLVANEQFF; cdr3_nt: TGTGCCAGCAGCGGCAGACTAGTCGCAAATGAGCAGTTCTTC
clone_size: -; v_call: TRBV5-1; j_call: TRBJ2-1; d_call: -; cdr3_aa: CASSLLLGGRTSEQFF; cdr3_nt: TGCGCCAGCAGCTTGCTCCTGGGGGGTCGCACATCAGAGCAGTTCTTC
clone_size: -; v_call: TRBV9; j_call: TRBJ1-6; d_call: TRBD1; cdr3_aa: CASSPLDRVGSPLHF; cdr3_nt: TGTGCCAGCAGCCCTCTGGACAGGGTTGGTTCACCCCTCCACTTT
clone_size: -; v_call: TRBV6-5; j_call: TRBJ1-1; d_call: TRBD1; cdr3_aa: CASRVTGISTEAFF; cdr3_nt: TGTGCCAGCAGGGTGACAGGGATAAGCACTGAAGCTTTCTTT
clone_size: once; v_call: TRBV12-3/TRBV12-4; j_call: TRBJ1-5; d_call: -; cdr3_aa: CASSLVRGDQPQHF; cdr3_nt: TGTGCCAGCAGCCTAGTTCGAGGGGATCAGCCCCAGCATTTT
clone_size: once; v_call: TRBV20-1; j_call: TRBJ1-5; d_call: -; cdr3_aa: CSAKLLRNQPQHF; cdr3_nt: TGCAGTGCTAAATTACTACGAAATCAGCCCCAGCATTTT
clone_size: -; v_call: TRBV7-9; j_call: TRBJ2-5; d_call: TRBD2; cdr3_aa: CASSPIAGRGETQYF; cdr3_nt: TGTGCCAGCAGCCCTATAGCGGGAAGGGGAGAGACCCAGTACTTC
clone_size: -; v_call: TRBV20-1; j_call: TRBJ1-5; d_call: -; cdr3_aa: CSARKGLGNQPQHF; cdr3_nt: TGCAGTGCTAGGAAGGGATTGGGAAATCAGCCCCAGCATTTT